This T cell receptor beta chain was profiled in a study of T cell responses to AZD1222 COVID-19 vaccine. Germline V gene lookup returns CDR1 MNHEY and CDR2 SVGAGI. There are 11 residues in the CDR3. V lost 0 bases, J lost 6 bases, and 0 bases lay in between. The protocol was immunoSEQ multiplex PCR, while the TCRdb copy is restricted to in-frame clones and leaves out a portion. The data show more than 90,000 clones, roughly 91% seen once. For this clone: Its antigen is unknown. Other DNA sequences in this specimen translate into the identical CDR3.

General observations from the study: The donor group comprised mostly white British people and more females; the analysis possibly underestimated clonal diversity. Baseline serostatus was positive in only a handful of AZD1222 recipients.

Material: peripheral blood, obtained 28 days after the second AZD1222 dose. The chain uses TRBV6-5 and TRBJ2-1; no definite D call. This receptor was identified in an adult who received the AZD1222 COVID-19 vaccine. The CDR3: CASSYSNEQFF. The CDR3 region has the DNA TGTGCCAGCAGTTACTCCAATGAGCAGTTCTTC.